Below are 19 T cell receptor beta chains sequenced from a single sample in a study of regulatory T cells in long-lasting Graves disease. Indicated time point: persistent/refractory GD, antithyroid drugs over 5 years with positive TRAb. PBMC RNA was the source of the TCR library. The TCR beta library used iRepertoire HTBI primers with Arm-PCR amplification of CDR3. From the multiplex PCR reads, TCRdb called clonotypes with MiXCR, one entry per CDR3 protein. Found here are over 300,000 distinct CDR3 sequences, around 20% of them singletons; the top ten hold 25% to 35%. The sequences come from peripheral blood mononuclear cells (PBMCs), collected when the disease was refractory, from a patient treated with antithyroid drugs. These receptors all stem from a female donor with Graves disease.

This clonotype was counted many times. This rearrangement joins TRBV28 to TRBJ2-7, with TRBD2 identical over 7 bases. Unmatched junction bases numbered 1, after V lost 2 bases and J lost 3 bases. The CDR3 sequence is 13 residues long. Germline V CDR1 and CDR2: MDHEN, SYDVKM. This chain's CDR3 is CASSLGDYYEQYF. CDR3 nucleotides: TGTGCCAGCAGTTTAGGGGACTACTACGAGCAGTACTTC.

This clonotype has at least ten counts. This chain uses TRBV11-2 with TRBJ1-1; 8 bases are shared with TRBD1. CDR1 and CDR2 (germline): SGHAT, FQNNGV. J lost 4 bases, V lost 1 base, and 8 bases had no gene match. This CDR3 spans 16 amino acids. CDR3 loop: CASSLARQGRGTEAFF. The CDR3 nucleotides are TGTGCCAGCAGCTTAGCCCGACAGGGGAGGGGCACTGAAGCTTTCTTT.

This rearrangement joins TRBV29-1 to TRBJ1-5, with 9 bases fitting TRBD1. The CDR3 extends over 12 amino acids. CDR1 is SQVTM, CDR2 ANQGSEA, per germline. V was pared by 6 bases and J by 5 bases, with 2 bases of the junction left unmatched. The CDR3 loop reads CSVGQGYQPQHF. CDR3 in DNA: TGCAGCGTCGGACAGGGGTATCAGCCCCAGCATTTT.

Concerning this clonotype: A read error may account for a junction end that differs from germline. The CDR3 sequence is CSVEARIGEQYF. The CDR3 DNA follows: TGCAGCGTCGAAGCCCGGATCGGGGAGCAGTACTTC. The rearrangement uses TRBV29-1 and TRBJ2-7; D unclear. CDR1 is SQVTM, CDR2 ANQGSEA, per germline. This CDR3 has 12 residues.

There are many counts of this clonotype. This chain links TRBV7-3 with TRBJ1-6, with D unresolved. The CDR3 totals 13 residues. V was cut by 1 base and J by 8 bases, with 6 bases left in between. Germline V gives CDR1 SGHTA, CDR2 FQGTGA. The CDR3 spells CASSLNRDSPLHF. For the CDR3, the DNA is TGTGCCAGCAGCTTAAATAGGGATTCACCCCTCCACTTT.

V gene TRBV15 combines with J gene TRBJ1-1; the D is unclear. Trimming removed 5 bases from V and 1 base from J, with 5 bases in between. Per germline, CDR1 LNHNV and CDR2 YYDKDF (reference sequence). The CDR3 is 12 amino acids. Here the CDR3 DNA reads TGTGCCACCAGCGGCCGGAACACTGAAGCTTTCTTT. This translates into CATSGRNTEAFF.

This clonotype was recorded a few times. V usage is TRBV5-6 and J usage is TRBJ1-5; D is unclear. The V gene's germline CDR1 is SGHDT and CDR2 YYEEEE. V was pared by 4 bases and J by 6 bases, with 17 bases between. The length of the CDR3 is 15 residues. DNA for the CDR3: TGTGCCAGCAGCCAACGGGTCCTCGGGAGTCAGCCCCAGCATTTT. Translation gives CASSQRVLGSQPQHF.

The genes are TRBV2 and TRBJ1-2; no reliable D call. Germline V CDR1 and CDR2: SNHLY, FYNNEI. This CDR3 region has 12 residues. V gave up 6 bases and J gave up 1 base, with 6 bases separating them. The CDR3 loop is CASRPHNYGYTF. The CDR3 DNA reads TGTGCCAGCAGGCCACATAACTATGGCTACACCTTC.

This clonotype has a count of ten or more. This chain links TRBV28 with TRBJ2-2; weak D call: TRBD2 (5 bases). This CDR3 is 15 amino acids long. CDR1 MDHEN and CDR2 SYDVKM come from the germline V gene. Between the trimmed V and J ends, which lost 4 bases and 1 base, there was a span of 10 bases. CDR3 DNA: TGTGCCAGCAGTTCCCCAAGCGGGAACACCGGGGAGCTGTTTTTT. It translates to CASSSPSGNTGELFF.

The chain links TRBV20-1 to TRBJ2-2; TRBD2 matches at 14 bases. The CDR3 covers 16 residues. Unmatched junction bases numbered 7, after V lost 2 bases and J lost 8 bases. Germline CDR1 is DFQATT and CDR2 is SNEGSKA (reference sequence). The CDR3 DNA is TGCAGTGCTAGACAGGGACTAGCGGGAGTCGGAGGGGAGCTGTTTTTT. Amino acids: CSARQGLAGVGGELFF.

The chain recombines TRBV7-6 with TRBJ2-5, with TRBD1 identical over 8 bases. V trimming: 4 bases; J trimming: 5 bases; junction bases outside the gene matches: 12. CDR1 SGHVS and CDR2 FNYEAQ come from the germline V gene. The CDR3 is 16 residues long. DNA of the CDR3: TGTGCCAGCAGCTCGCTGGACAGGGAGGCTGGGGAGACCCAGTACTTC. Its protein product is CASSSLDREAGETQYF.

This clonotype was counted many times. This rearrangement joins TRBV7-9 to TRBJ2-5, with TRBD1 matching 7 bases. From germline, CDR1 is SEHNR and CDR2 FQNEAQ (reference sequence). With 4 bases clipped from V and 2 bases from J, the junction kept 7 bases outside the gene matches. The CDR3 is 15 residues long. This CDR3 reads CASSSSGQRQETQYF. DNA for the CDR3: TGTGCCAGCAGCTCGTCGGGACAGCGGCAAGAGACCCAGTACTTC.

This clonotype showed up just a few times. V usage is TRBV7-2 and J usage is TRBJ1-1; D possibly corresponds to TRBD1 (5 bases). V was pared by 5 bases and J by 5 bases, with 18 bases between. Germline V gene data show CDR1 as SGHTA and CDR2 as FQGNSA. CDR3 length equals 15 residues. CDR3 DNA: TGTGCCAGCAGCCATTTACCCCGGAGGGGTACTGAAGCTTTCTTT. Protein sequence: CASSHLPRRGTEAFF.

The chain joins TRBV7-9 to TRBJ2-5; 12 nucleotides match TRBD2. There are 17 residues in the CDR3. CDR1 and CDR2 from the germline V gene are SEHNR and FQNEAQ (reference sequence). Trimming took 1 base from V and 5 from J; bases not matched to a gene: 8. The DNA of the CDR3 is TGTGCCAGCAGCTTAGGCGCTAGCGGGGGGGCCTTGGAGACCCAGTACTTC. This sequence encodes CASSLGASGGALETQYF.

The chain joins TRBV27 to TRBJ2-7, with D perhaps assigned TRBD1 or TRBD2 (5 bases each). The CDR3 sequence is 14 residues long. Germline lookup yields CDR1 MNHEY and CDR2 SMNVEV (reference sequence). Trimming removed 2 bases from V and 2 bases from J, with 10 bases in between. In nucleotides, the CDR3 is TGTGCCAGCAGTTTAAGGGACCGACCCTACGAGCAGTACTTC. As protein: CASSLRDRPYEQYF.

This clonotype has a handful of counts. V gene TRBV7-9 combines with J gene TRBJ1-2; the D gene is possibly TRBD1 (6 bases). This CDR3 has 14 residues. The V and J ends lost 5 bases and 2 bases respectively, with 12 bases between them. Looked up from germline, CDR1 is SEHNR and CDR2 is FQNEAQ (reference sequence). The CDR3 nucleotides are TGTGCCAGCAGCAACCAGGGGCTCAACTATGGCTACACCTTC. The encoded protein is CASSNQGLNYGYTF.

Remarks on this clonotype: This may arise from a read error, as a much more abundant clone is one base away. The chain couples TRBV2 to TRBJ1-4; 8 positions agree with TRBD1. CDR1 SNHLY and CDR2 FYNNEI come from the germline V gene. The CDR3 extends over 15 amino acids. The CDR3, as DNA: TGTGCCAGCAGCTCCCGGACAGGGAGGAATGAAAAACTGGTTTTT. Its translation is CASSSRTGRNEKLVF.

This clonotype was picked up a small number of times. The rearrangement joins TRBV7-2 to TRBJ1-1; D gene uncertain. The CDR3 is 13 amino acids. V gave up 4 bases and J gave up 0 bases, with 6 bases separating them. In germline, CDR1 is SGHTA, CDR2 FQGNSA. CDR3 DNA: TGTGCCAGCAGCTCCGAGATGAACACTGAAGCTTTCTTT. Its translation is CASSSEMNTEAFF. Together with reference TRBV7-2 and TRBJ1-1, the CDR3 gives the full variable domain: GAGVSQSPSNKVTEKGKDVELRCDPISGHTALYWYRQSLGQGLEFLIYFQGNSAPDKSGLPSDRFSAERTGGSVSTLTIQRTQQEDSAVYLCASSSEMNTEAFFGQGTRLTVV.

This clonotype was seen only a few times. The rearrangement links TRBV10-3 to TRBJ2-5; 9 bases align to TRBD2. V shed 4 bases and J 1 base; nucleotides not matched to a gene: 4. CDR1 is ENHRY and CDR2 is SYGVKD in the germline V gene. CDR3 length: 15 residues. The DNA of the CDR3 is TGTGCCATCAGTGGGGCTAGCGGGACCCAAGAGACCCAGTACTTC. Protein: CAISGASGTQETQYF.